Only one count was recorded for the clone carrying this T cell receptor (beta chain). Looked up from germline, CDR1 is SGDLS and CDR2 is YYNGEE. The CDR3 is made up of 12 amino acids. V lost 3 bases and J lost 3, with 6 bases in between. Sequencing was performed with immunoSEQ multiplex PCR; in TCRdb, only in-frame clones are kept and a portion is missing. Of around 36,000 clones in the sample, more than 75% were seen once. The data stem from a study of OX40 agonist ivuxolimab in advanced cancers. The material sequenced was CD4+ or CD8+ T cells sorted from blood, taken in a trial of the OX40 agonist ivuxolimab. This chain connects TRBV9 to TRBJ2-5; no definite D call. The receptor was derived from an adult with an advanced solid tumor such as melanoma, head and neck, liver or kidney cancer. The DNA for the CDR3 is TGTGCCAGCAGCGACCTAAAAGAGACCCAGTACTTC. It is translated as CASSDLKETQYF.